Listed here are 32 T cell receptor beta chains from one sample, sequenced in a study of OX40 agonist ivuxolimab in advanced cancers. The repertoire was sequenced with immunoSEQ multiplex PCR; TCRdb's copy has only in-frame clones and lacks some. The sample has about 19,000 clones, about 70% seen once. This sample comprised CD4+ or CD8+ T cells sorted from blood, obtained in a trial of the OX40 agonist ivuxolimab. Source of these receptors: an adult with an advanced solid tumor such as melanoma, head and neck, liver or kidney cancer.

This chain uses TRBV13 with TRBJ2-4; 9 bases map to TRBD1. Trimming took 1 base from V and 5 from J; bases not matched to a gene: 3. The CDR3 is 15 residues long. Germline CDR1 PRHDT, CDR2 FYEKMQ (reference sequence). The CDR3 loop is CASSLVTGGENIQYF. Written as DNA, the CDR3 is TGTGCCAGCAGCTTAGTCACAGGGGGCGAAAACATTCAGTACTTC. The full variable domain, its missing parts supplied by reference TRBV13 and TRBJ2-4, is AAGVIQSPRHLIKEKRETATLKCYPIPRHDTVYWYQQGPGQDPQFLISFYEKMQSDKGSIPDRFSAQQFSDYHSELNMSSLELGDSALYFCASSLVTGGENIQYFGAGTRLSVL.

In regard to this clone: A far larger clone is only one base removed, so a read error is likely. Other nucleotide sequences from this sample produce the same CDR3. The chain links TRBV7-3 to TRBJ1-6, with 10 positions matching TRBD1. J gave up 7 bases and V 3 bases, and 3 bases lay outside the gene matches. The CDR3 is 15 residues long. Germline assignment: CDR1 SGHTA and CDR2 FQGTGA. Here the CDR3 DNA reads TGTGCCAGCAGCTTGGGACAGGGGAGGAATTCACCCCTCCACTTT. It is translated as CASSLGQGRNSPLHF.

V and J are TRBV29-1 and TRBJ1-1; D is unclear. Trimming stripped 7 bases from V and 5 bases from J, with 14 bases between. The CDR3 runs 12 residues. The germline V gene has CDR1 SQVTM and CDR2 ANQGSEA. Here the CDR3 DNA reads TGCAGCGCCCCGGGTGGTTTTACTGAAGCTTTCTTT. Its protein product is CSAPGGFTEAFF.

This clone occurred a few times. The chain joins TRBV6-6 to TRBJ2-7; TRBD2 is a possible D gene (6 bases). This CDR3 comprises 14 residues. Trimming cost V 0 bases and J 1 base, with 7 bases left between them. Germline lookup yields CDR1 MNHNY and CDR2 SVGAGI (reference sequence). The CDR3 reads CASSYSTRSYEQYF. CDR3 DNA: TGTGCCAGCAGTTACTCGACTAGATCCTACGAGCAGTACTTC.

This clone has just a few counts. The chain is built from TRBV7-9 and TRBJ1-2; tentatively, D is TRBD1 (5 bases). Trimming removed 1 base at V and 1 base at J, with 13 bases between. Germline V gene lookup returns CDR1 SEHNR and CDR2 FQNEAQ (reference sequence). This CDR3 contains 16 residues. The DNA of the CDR3 is TGTGCCAGCAGCTTAGTGTCAGGGACCCATAACTATGGCTACACCTTC. Translating it yields CASSLVSGTHNYGYTF.

This clone was seen a single time. The CDR3 loop reads CASSLFSSYNSPLHF. Here the CDR3 DNA reads TGTGCCAGTAGTTTATTTAGCTCCTATAATTCACCCCTCCACTTT. The rearrangement joins TRBV19 to TRBJ1-6; D ambiguous. V lost 5 bases to trimming and J lost 0 bases, with 8 bases between them. The CDR3 contains 15 residues. Germline CDR1 is LNHDA and CDR2 is SQIVND (reference sequence).

This sequence joins TRBV6-5 and TRBJ1-1; D not resolved. CDR3 length: 13 amino acids. Germline V gives CDR1 MNHEY, CDR2 SVGAGI. V lost 0 bases, J lost 3 bases, and 5 bases lay in between. This CDR3 reads CASSYSEDTEAFF. CDR3 bases: TGTGCCAGCAGTTACTCGGAAGACACTGAAGCTTTCTTT.

The V gene is TRBV18, the J gene TRBJ2-3; TRBD2 might be the D (5 bases). The germline V and J ends were trimmed by 0 bases and 5 bases, with 12 bases remaining between them. The CDR3 is made up of 15 amino acids. Germline V gene data show CDR1 as KGHSH and CDR2 as LQKENI. CDR3: CASSPPAGGEDTQYF. For the CDR3, the DNA is TGTGCCAGCTCACCACCGGCGGGTGGCGAAGATACGCAGTATTTT.

This chain connects TRBV29-1 to TRBJ2-7; tentatively, D is TRBD2 (6 bases). Trimming removed 6 bases from V and 7 bases from J, with 25 bases in between. This CDR3 has 15 residues. The V gene's germline CDR1 is SQVTM and CDR2 ANQGSEA. Written as DNA, the CDR3 is TGCAGCGTCCAAGGGACGGGGGTAGGGGTGCTAGAGCAGTACTTC. Protein: CSVQGTGVGVLEQYF.

This clone was counted ten times or more. V and J are TRBV4-1 and TRBJ2-7; 12 bases are a match to TRBD1. The CDR3 has 15 amino acids. Per the germline V gene, CDR1 is MGHRA and CDR2 is YSYEKL. Trimming removed 4 bases from V and 3 bases from J; junction bases left unmatched: 4. CDR3 region: CASSPGQGADYEQYF. The CDR3 nucleotides are TGCGCCAGCAGCCCGGGACAGGGGGCGGACTACGAGCAGTACTTC.

The CDR3 DNA sequence: TGTGCCAGCAGTCCCACAGATACCTATGGCTACACCTTC. Its translation is CASSPTDTYGYTF. This sequence joins TRBV28 and TRBJ1-2; D call uncertain. V was trimmed by 5 bases and J by 4 bases, leaving 11 bases between them. In germline, CDR1 is MDHEN, CDR2 SYDVKM. There are 13 residues in the CDR3.

The chain couples TRBV13 to TRBJ2-1; 11 bases are shared with TRBD2. The CDR3 consists of 16 residues. The V gene's germline CDR1 is PRHDT and CDR2 FYEKMQ (reference sequence). V was pared by 4 bases and J by 4 bases, with 6 bases of the junction left unmatched. The CDR3 DNA follows: TGTGCCAGCAGCTCCCGGACTAGCGGGCCGTACAATGAGCAGTTCTTC. This gives the protein CASSSRTSGPYNEQFF.

The rearrangement links TRBV5-4 to TRBJ2-7; D is tentatively TRBD1 or TRBD2 (6 bases each). The V and J ends lost 3 bases and 2 bases respectively, with 9 bases between them. CDR3 length: 13 residues. Germline V gene lookup returns CDR1 SGHNT and CDR2 YYREEE (reference sequence). The CDR3 here is CASSWGDTYEQYF. DNA of the CDR3: TGTGCCAGCAGCTGGGGGGACACCTACGAGCAGTACTTC.

V usage is TRBV11-2 and J usage is TRBJ2-5; a possible D gene is TRBD1 (5 bases). Trimming shortened V by 4 bases and J by 2 bases, and 14 bases separated the two germline ends. The CDR3 contains 15 residues. Germline V gene lookup returns CDR1 SGHAT and CDR2 FQNNGV. This chain's CDR3 is CASSWGPPSQETQYF. The CDR3 DNA reads TGTGCCAGCAGCTGGGGCCCACCCTCACAAGAGACCCAGTACTTC.

The CDR3 DNA sequence: TGTGCCAGCAGCTTAAATGGTCCGCGGGGGGGCTTCCGCAATGAGCAGTTCTTC. This encodes CASSLNGPRGGFRNEQFF. V usage is TRBV7-3 and J usage is TRBJ2-1; 9 positions agree with TRBD2. This CDR3 is built from 18 residues. Looked up from germline, CDR1 is SGHTA and CDR2 is FQGTGA. V dropped 1 base and J dropped 6; count of bases not matched to a gene: 13.

The rearrangement uses TRBV11-1 and TRBJ2-3; D is ambiguous. CDR1 and CDR2 from the germline V gene are SGHAT and FQDESV (reference sequence). This CDR3 has 14 residues. The V gene lost 7 bases and the J gene lost 2 bases, with 13 bases spanning the gap. CDR3 region: CASTATAPTDTQYF. CDR3 sequence (DNA): TGTGCCAGCACAGCAACAGCACCCACAGATACGCAGTATTTT. Full variable domain (remainder filled in from reference TRBV11-1 and TRBJ2-3): EAEVAQSPRYKITEKSQAVAFWCDPISGHATLYWYRQILGQGPELLVQFQDESVVDDSQLPKDRFSAERLKGVDSTLKIQPAELGDSAMYLCASTATAPTDTQYFGPGTRLTVL.

In this sample, this clone turned up many times. The gene calls are TRBV29-1 and TRBJ2-3; tentative D call: TRBD1 (5 bases). V was shortened by 8 bases and J by 6 bases, with 12 bases between the two germline ends. Germline V gives CDR1 SQVTM, CDR2 ANQGSEA. There are 11 residues in the CDR3. The CDR3: CSCRVRDTQYF. CDR3 sequence (DNA): TGCAGCTGCAGGGTACGTGATACGCAGTATTTT.

The chain is built from TRBV7-9 and TRBJ2-2, with 8 bases fitting TRBD1. The CDR3 runs to 16 residues. Losses at the gene ends were 5 bases for V and 7 bases for J; bases not matched to a gene: 12. Germline CDR1 SEHNR, CDR2 FQNEAQ (reference sequence). This CDR3 is CASSGPHPGGIGELFF. In DNA form, the CDR3 reads TGTGCCAGCAGCGGCCCCCACCCAGGGGGCATCGGGGAGCTGTTTTTT. The whole variable domain, remainder taken from reference TRBV7-9 and TRBJ2-2, is DTGVSQNPRHKITKRGQNVTFRCDPISEHNRLYWYRQTLGQGPEFLTYFQNEAQLEKSRLLSDRFSAERPKGSFSTLEIQRTEQGDSAMYLCASSGPHPGGIGELFFGEGSRLTVL.

The genes are TRBV6-5 and TRBJ1-2; the D gene is possibly TRBD1 (5 bases). Trimming stripped 3 bases from V and 4 bases from J, with 9 bases between. The CDR3 sequence is 13 residues long. Germline V gives CDR1 MNHEY, CDR2 SVGAGI. Here the CDR3 reads CASSYPGFYGYTF. CDR3 in DNA: TGTGCCAGCAGTTATCCAGGGTTCTATGGCTACACCTTC.

This clone appeared a few times. The V gene is TRBV11-2, the J gene TRBJ2-1, with TRBD2 as a possible D gene (6 bases). The CDR3 has 16 residues. The germline V gene encodes CDR1 SGHAT and CDR2 FQNNGV. V was pared by 4 bases and J by 5 bases, with 18 bases between. CDR3 amino acids: CASSYRTIDSHNEQFF. The CDR3 region has the DNA TGTGCCAGCAGCTACCGGACTATCGACTCGCACAATGAGCAGTTCTTC.

V gene TRBV19 combines with J gene TRBJ2-7; TRBD2 aligns across 8 bases. V shed 1 base and J 2 bases; nucleotides not matched to a gene: 4. CDR1 and CDR2 (germline): LNHDA, SQIVND (reference sequence). The CDR3 has 15 residues. The CDR3 bases are TGTGCCAGTAGTATAGTAGCGGGAACGACCTACGAGCAGTACTTC. Its translation is CASSIVAGTTYEQYF.

The CDR3 protein is CASGFDNEQFF. In DNA form, the CDR3 reads TGTGCTAGTGGTTTCGACAATGAGCAGTTCTTC. V gene TRBV12-5 combines with J gene TRBJ2-1; D is unresolved. Looked up from germline, CDR1 is LGHNT and CDR2 is FRNRAP. V lost 3 bases and J 5 bases, leaving 2 bases between the germline ends. CDR3 size: 11 residues.

This chain connects TRBV4-2 to TRBJ2-3, with TRBD1 as a possible D gene (6 bases). Between the trimmed V and J ends, which lost 2 bases and 4 bases, there was a span of 10 bases. This CDR3 spans 14 amino acids. From germline, CDR1 is LGHNA and CDR2 YNFKEQ. The DNA for the CDR3 is TGTGCCAGCAGCCAATCGGACAGCCCAGATACGCAGTATTTT. Translated: CASSQSDSPDTQYF.

This chain joins TRBV28 and TRBJ1-1, with a tentative D call TRBD1 (6 bases). Germline V CDR1 and CDR2: MDHEN, SYDVKM. CDR3 size: 14 residues. Trimming cost V 5 bases and J 3 bases, with 13 bases left between them. This CDR3 is CASSPIKGDTEAFF. The CDR3 region has the DNA TGTGCCAGCAGTCCAATAAAGGGGGACACTGAAGCTTTCTTT.

This clone was detected a few times. J is TRBJ2-3 and V is TRBV9; D possibly corresponds to TRBD2 (5 bases). Per germline, CDR1 SGDLS and CDR2 YYNGEE. Trimming took off 0 bases at V and 1 base at J, with 12 bases between the two ends. The CDR3 spans 16 residues. CDR3: CASSVEGGQGTDTQYF. The CDR3, as DNA: TGTGCCAGCAGCGTAGAGGGCGGGCAGGGCACAGATACGCAGTATTTT.

For the CDR3, the DNA is TGCAGCGTTGAACGAAACACCGGGGAGCTGTTTTTT. It translates to CSVERNTGELFF. The chain recombines TRBV29-1 with TRBJ2-2, with D uncertain. CDR1 is SQVTM, CDR2 ANQGSEA, per germline. The germline V and J ends were trimmed by 2 bases and 2 bases, with 3 bases remaining between them. The CDR3 loop spans 12 amino acids.

The gene calls are TRBV6-6 and TRBJ2-1; the match to TRBD1 covers 8 bases. Per germline, CDR1 MNHNY and CDR2 SVGAGI (reference sequence). The CDR3 has 15 amino acids. V shed 6 bases and J 3 bases; nucleotides not matched to a gene: 7. The CDR3, as DNA: TGTGCCAGCAGGAGATGGACAGGGATCTACAATGAGCAGTTCTTC. This encodes CASRRWTGIYNEQFF.

The chain uses TRBV7-2 and TRBJ2-1; no clear D. The length of the CDR3 is 13 residues. The germline V gene has CDR1 SGHTA and CDR2 FQGNSA. V lost 3 bases to trimming and J lost 7 bases, with 10 bases between them. Written as DNA, the CDR3 is TGTGCCAGCAGCTTCTCCTTAGGGAATGAGCAGTTCTTC. Translating it yields CASSFSLGNEQFF.

This chain links TRBV7-9 with TRBJ2-3; 10 positions agree with TRBD2. V lost 6 bases, J lost 4 bases, and 7 bases stayed unmatched. The CDR3 spans 15 residues. Germline V gene data show CDR1 as SEHNR and CDR2 as FQNEAQ (reference sequence). The CDR3 DNA follows: TGTGCCAGCAGGCCCTCTAGCGGGGGCTCAGATACGCAGTATTTT. Translating it yields CASRPSSGGSDTQYF.

The CDR3 here is CASSLPSQGYSYEQYF. The CDR3 DNA follows: TGTGCCAGCAGCCTCCCATCACAGGGCTACTCCTACGAGCAGTACTTC. The chain has TRBV16 and TRBJ2-7, with a weak D call TRBD1 (6 bases). CDR3 length: 16 amino acids. Germline CDR1 is KGHSY and CDR2 is FQNENV. The V gene lost 4 bases and the J gene lost 0 bases, with 16 bases spanning the gap.

This clone was seen a few times. The chain links TRBV29-1 to TRBJ2-3, with 10 bases identical to TRBD2. This CDR3 region has 15 residues. Germline lookup yields CDR1 SQVTM and CDR2 ANQGSEA. V was clipped by 6 bases and J by 4 bases; unmatched bases: 10. CDR3: CSVNGASGGADTQYF. CDR3 DNA: TGCAGCGTGAATGGGGCTAGCGGGGGAGCAGATACGCAGTATTTT.

J is TRBJ2-1 and V is TRBV27; D is undetermined. V lost 5 bases and J lost 8, with 10 bases in between. CDR3 size: 12 residues. Germline V gives CDR1 MNHEY, CDR2 SMNVEV (reference sequence). This chain's CDR3 is CASSPSLYEQFF. The CDR3 DNA sequence: TGTGCCAGCAGTCCCTCTCTCTATGAGCAGTTCTTC.